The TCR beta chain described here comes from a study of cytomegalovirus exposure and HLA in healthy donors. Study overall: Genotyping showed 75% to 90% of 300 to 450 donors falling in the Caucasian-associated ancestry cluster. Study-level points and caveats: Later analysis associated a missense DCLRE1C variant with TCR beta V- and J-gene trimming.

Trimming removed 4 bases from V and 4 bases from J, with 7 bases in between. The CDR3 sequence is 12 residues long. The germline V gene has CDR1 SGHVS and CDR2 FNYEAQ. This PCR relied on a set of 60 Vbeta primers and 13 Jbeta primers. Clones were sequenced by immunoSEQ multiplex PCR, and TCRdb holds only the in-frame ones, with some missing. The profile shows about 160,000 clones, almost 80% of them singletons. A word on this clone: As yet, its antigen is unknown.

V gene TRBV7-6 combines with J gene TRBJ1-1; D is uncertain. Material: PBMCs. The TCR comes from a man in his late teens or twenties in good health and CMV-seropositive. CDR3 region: CASSSKSTEAFF. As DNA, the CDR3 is TGTGCCAGCAGCTCCAAGAGCACTGAAGCTTTCTTT. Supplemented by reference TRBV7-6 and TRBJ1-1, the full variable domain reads GAGVSQSPRYKVTKRGQDVALRCDPISGHVSLYWYRQALGQGPEFLTYFNYEAQQDKSGLPNDRFSAERPEGSISTLTIQRTEQRDSAMYRCASSSKSTEAFFGQGTRLTVV.